The 19 T cell receptor beta chains in this list originate from one sample, sequenced in a study of T cell responses to AZD1222 COVID-19 vaccine. Produced via immunoSEQ multiplex PCR; TCRdb's table is partial and in-frame only. The data contain about 24,000 clones, roughly nine tenths of them singletons. The specimen comprised peripheral blood, sampled 28 days after the second AZD1222 dose. The source is an adult who received the AZD1222 COVID-19 vaccine.

The genes are TRBV11-2 and TRBJ1-4; D remains ambiguous. V was trimmed by 7 bases and J by 7 bases, leaving 13 bases between them. The CDR3 length is 13 residues. Germline assignment: CDR1 SGHAT and CDR2 FQNNGV. The CDR3 bases are TGTGCCAGCACCGAAAGGGAGGGTGAAAAACTGTTTTTT. It codes for CASTEREGEKLFF.

The chain's CDR3 is CASSLVGVPSGNTIYF. The CDR3 DNA follows: TGCGCCAGCAGCTTGGTTGGAGTCCCCTCTGGAAACACCATATATTTT. The chain links TRBV5-1 to TRBJ1-3; no clear D gene. Trimming took 0 bases from V and 0 from J, leaving 10 bases between them. The germline V gene has CDR1 SGHRS and CDR2 YFSETQ. CDR3 size: 16 residues.

The V and J genes are TRBV27 and TRBJ1-1; TRBD1 matches at 10 bases. Germline V gives CDR1 MNHEY, CDR2 SMNVEV (reference sequence). CDR3 length: 14 residues. V was pared by 1 base and J by 11 bases, with 7 bases of the junction left unmatched. CDR3 sequence: CASSLLPGQGRAFF. CDR3 coding DNA: TGTGCCAGCAGTTTATTACCGGGACAGGGGAGGGCTTTCTTT.

The genes are TRBV2 and TRBJ2-1; D not resolved. The CDR3 covers 11 residues. Trimming stripped 3 bases from V and 16 bases from J, with 13 bases between. Germline CDR1 and CDR2: SNHLY and FYNNEI. The CDR3 region is CASSDGRKSFF. Written as DNA, the CDR3 is TGTGCCAGCAGTGACGGCAGGAAATCTTTCTTC.

V is TRBV27 and J is TRBJ2-7, with 10 positions matching TRBD1. In germline, CDR1 is MNHEY, CDR2 SMNVEV (reference sequence). The CDR3 loop spans 16 amino acids. With V trimmed by 9 bases and J by 9 bases, 20 bases remained unmatched. Written as DNA, the CDR3 is TGTGCCAGTCAAGACAACACGGGGACAGGGGCTCGACGGCAGTACTTC. It yields the protein CASQDNTGTGARRQYF.

The genes are TRBV6-1 and TRBJ2-7; D unclear. The CDR3 spans 11 residues. The germline CDR1 and CDR2 sequences are MNHNS and SASEGT. The V and J ends lost 3 bases and 3 bases respectively, with 3 bases between them. This CDR3 is CASSDNYEQYF. CDR3 nucleotides: TGTGCCAGCAGTGACAACTACGAGCAGTACTTC.

This chain uses TRBV5-6 with TRBJ1-1; D is possibly TRBD1 (6 bases). The CDR3 is 11 residues long. In germline, CDR1 is SGHDT, CDR2 YYEEEE. Trimming took 4 bases from V and 7 from J, leaving 8 bases between them. In nucleotides, the CDR3 is TGTGCCAGCAGCAGACAGGATGAAGCTTTCTTT. Translated, it gives CASSRQDEAFF.

The CDR3 region has the DNA TGTGCCAGCAGCCTTGGGGGGCTGGGGAACAATCAGCCCCAGCATTTT. Translation: CASSLGGLGNNQPQHF. The rearrangement uses TRBV13 and TRBJ1-5, with D tentatively TRBD1 (6 bases). This CDR3 region has 16 residues. Germline V CDR1 and CDR2: PRHDT, FYEKMQ (reference sequence). The V gene lost 5 bases and the J gene lost 3 bases, with 17 bases spanning the gap.

The chain combines TRBV12-5 with TRBJ1-6; D gene ambiguous. The CDR3 spans 12 residues. The germline V and J ends were trimmed by 6 bases and 5 bases, with 5 bases remaining between them. In germline, CDR1 is LGHNT, CDR2 FRNRAP. The DNA of the CDR3 is TGTGCTAGTGGAAAAGATAATTCACCCCTCCACTTT. It yields the protein CASGKDNSPLHF.

The rearrangement joins TRBV3-1 (or the pseudogene TRBV3-2) to TRBJ1-4; D remains ambiguous. Germline V CDR1 and CDR2: LGHDT, YNNKEL (reference sequence). The length of the CDR3 is 13 residues. V lost 3 bases and J 8 bases, leaving 10 bases between the germline ends. The CDR3: CASSQVMGEKLFF. The CDR3 coding sequence is TGTGCCAGCAGCCAGGTAATGGGAGAAAAACTGTTTTTT.

This clone showed up just once. The J gene is TRBJ1-1, the V gene TRBV6-6, with D unclear. The CDR3 has 11 amino acids. V dropped 2 bases and J dropped 4 bases, with 2 bases sitting between them. The germline V gene has CDR1 MNHNY and CDR2 SVGAGI (reference sequence). CDR3 sequence reads: CASSYGTEAFF. The DNA of the CDR3 is TGTGCCAGCAGTTACGGCACTGAAGCTTTCTTT.

J is TRBJ2-5 and V is TRBV2, with D hard to call. The ends were cut back, 3 bases at V and 5 bases at J, with 13 bases in the middle. The germline V gene encodes CDR1 SNHLY and CDR2 FYNNEI. The CDR3 is 14 residues long. CDR3 coding DNA: TGTGCCAGCAGTGAGATAAGTGGTGGCGAGACCCAGTACTTC. Residues: CASSEISGGETQYF.

In its sample, this clone was seen a few times. The V gene is TRBV27, the J gene TRBJ1-2; D uncertain. The germline V gene has CDR1 MNHEY and CDR2 SMNVEV (reference sequence). CDR3 size: 14 residues. The ends were cut back, 3 bases at V and 8 bases at J, with 16 bases in the middle. The CDR3 here is CASSFLANARGYTF. CDR3 DNA sequence: TGTGCCAGCAGTTTCCTGGCCAACGCTCGGGGCTACACCTTC.

This clone was detected only once. The chain is built from TRBV27 and TRBJ1-5; D is unclear. This CDR3 is 15 amino acids long. Deletions cut 2 bases from V and 6 bases from J, with 14 bases between. Looked up from germline, CDR1 is MNHEY and CDR2 is SMNVEV (reference sequence). The CDR3 protein is CASSLNGQVSQPQHF. For the CDR3, the DNA is TGTGCCAGCAGTTTAAATGGCCAGGTTAGTCAGCCCCAGCATTTT.

The chain links TRBV11-3 to TRBJ2-1, with 7 bases that match TRBD2. The CDR3 runs to 14 residues. Germline V lookup: CDR1 SGHNT, CDR2 YENEEA. Germline trimming cut 5 bases from V and 2 bases from J; bases unmatched to any gene: 3. This chain's CDR3 is CASSRAGAYNEQFF. CDR3 nucleotide sequence: TGTGCCAGCAGCAGGGCGGGGGCCTACAATGAGCAGTTCTTC.

The chain uses TRBV5-6 and TRBJ2-1; D unclear. Trimming left V 6 bases short and J 0 bases short, with 19 bases between. This CDR3 region has 17 residues. CDR1 and CDR2 (germline): SGHDT, YYEEEE. The CDR3 sequence: CASTPSYELSSYNEQFF. CDR3 in DNA: TGTGCCAGCACCCCCAGTTATGAGTTGAGCTCCTACAATGAGCAGTTCTTC.

The chain combines TRBV28 with TRBJ1-6; no clear D gene. CDR3 length: 17 amino acids. Trimming left V 10 bases short and J 0 bases short, with 19 bases between. The V gene's germline CDR1 is MDHEN and CDR2 SYDVKM. The CDR3 DNA reads as TGTGCCACATGTTCGGTACGAAAAAGCTCCTATAATTCACCCCTCCACTTT. Residues: CATCSVRKSSYNSPLHF.

The chain links TRBV4-1 to TRBJ2-7, with unresolved D. Trimming stripped 3 bases from V and 0 bases from J, with 9 bases between. The CDR3 covers 14 residues. Germline CDR1 is MGHRA and CDR2 is YSYEKL. The CDR3 bases are TGCGCCAGCAGCCATCAGAGGCCCTCCTACGAGCAGTACTTC. Residues: CASSHQRPSYEQYF.

The chain carries TRBV7-3 and TRBJ1-3; the D is unclear. Trimming stripped 3 bases from V and 1 base from J, with 4 bases between. This CDR3 is 13 amino acids long. CDR1 SGHTA and CDR2 FQGTGA come from the germline V gene. The CDR3 DNA reads as TGTGCCAGCAGCTTTGGGTCTGGAAACACCATATATTTT. Translated, it gives CASSFGSGNTIYF.